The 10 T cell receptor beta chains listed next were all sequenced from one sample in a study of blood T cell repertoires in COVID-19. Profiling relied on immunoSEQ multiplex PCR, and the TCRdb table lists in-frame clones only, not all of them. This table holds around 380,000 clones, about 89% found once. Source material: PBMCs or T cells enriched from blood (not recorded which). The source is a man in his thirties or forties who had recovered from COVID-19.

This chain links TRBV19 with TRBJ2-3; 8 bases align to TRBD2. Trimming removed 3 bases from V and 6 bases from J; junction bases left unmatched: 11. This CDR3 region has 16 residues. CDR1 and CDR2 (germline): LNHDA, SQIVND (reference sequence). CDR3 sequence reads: CASSISGGDSPDTQYF. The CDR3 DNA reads TGTGCCAGTAGTATTTCGGGGGGGGATAGTCCCGATACGCAGTATTTT.

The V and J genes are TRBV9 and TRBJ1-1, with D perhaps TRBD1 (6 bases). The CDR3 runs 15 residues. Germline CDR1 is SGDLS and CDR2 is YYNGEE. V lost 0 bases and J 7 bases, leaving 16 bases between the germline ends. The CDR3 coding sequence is TGTGCCAGCAGCGTAGAACCCAGGAGGGGGGGTGAAGCTTTCTTT. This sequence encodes CASSVEPRRGGEAFF.

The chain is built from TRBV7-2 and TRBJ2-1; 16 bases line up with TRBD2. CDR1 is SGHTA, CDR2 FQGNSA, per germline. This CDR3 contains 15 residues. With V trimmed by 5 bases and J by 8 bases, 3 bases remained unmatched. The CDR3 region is CASSPGLAGGHEQFF. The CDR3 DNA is TGTGCCAGCAGCCCGGGACTAGCGGGGGGGCATGAGCAGTTCTTC.

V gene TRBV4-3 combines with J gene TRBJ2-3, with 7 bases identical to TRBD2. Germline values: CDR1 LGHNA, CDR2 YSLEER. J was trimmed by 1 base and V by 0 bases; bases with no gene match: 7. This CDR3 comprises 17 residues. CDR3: CASSQDWPSGRTDTQYF. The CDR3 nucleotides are TGCGCCAGCAGCCAAGATTGGCCTAGCGGACGCACAGATACGCAGTATTTT.

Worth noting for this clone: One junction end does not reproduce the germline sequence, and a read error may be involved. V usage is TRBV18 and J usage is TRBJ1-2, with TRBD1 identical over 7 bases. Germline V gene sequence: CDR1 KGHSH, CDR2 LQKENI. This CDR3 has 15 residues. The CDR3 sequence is CASSPGQPVDYGYTF. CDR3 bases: TGTGCCAGCTCACCGGGACAGCCCGTAGACTACGGCTACACCTTC.

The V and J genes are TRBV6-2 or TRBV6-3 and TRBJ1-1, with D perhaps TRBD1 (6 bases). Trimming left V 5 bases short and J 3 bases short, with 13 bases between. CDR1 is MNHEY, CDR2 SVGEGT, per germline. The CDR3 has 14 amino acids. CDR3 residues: CASSRDNQDTEAFF. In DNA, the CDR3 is TGTGCCAGCAGTCGGGACAATCAGGACACTGAAGCTTTCTTT.

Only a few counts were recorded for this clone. The CDR3 reads CASSPNTGANSPLHF. In DNA, the CDR3 is TGTGCCAGCTCACCAAACACAGGGGCTAATTCACCCCTCCACTTT. The rearrangement uses TRBV18 and TRBJ1-6, with TRBD1 matching 7 bases. Germline trimming cut 2 bases from V and 6 bases from J; bases unmatched to any gene: 4. The CDR3 contains 15 residues. CDR1 is KGHSH and CDR2 is LQKENI in the germline V gene. Based on the CDR3 plus reference TRBV18 and TRBJ1-6, the full variable domain is NAGVMQNPRHLVRRRGQEARLRCSPMKGHSHVYWYRQLPEEGLKFMVYLQKENIIDESGMPKERFSAEFPKEGPSILRIQQVVRGDSAAYFCASSPNTGANSPLHFGNGTRLTVT.

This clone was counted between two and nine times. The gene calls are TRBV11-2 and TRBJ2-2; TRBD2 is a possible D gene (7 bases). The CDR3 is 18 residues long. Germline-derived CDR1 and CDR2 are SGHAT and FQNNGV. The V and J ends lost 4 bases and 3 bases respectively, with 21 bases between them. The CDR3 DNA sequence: TGTGCCAGCAGCTCAATCCTGGTTAGGGGGGGCGACACCGGGGAGCTGTTTTTT. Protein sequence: CASSSILVRGGDTGELFF.

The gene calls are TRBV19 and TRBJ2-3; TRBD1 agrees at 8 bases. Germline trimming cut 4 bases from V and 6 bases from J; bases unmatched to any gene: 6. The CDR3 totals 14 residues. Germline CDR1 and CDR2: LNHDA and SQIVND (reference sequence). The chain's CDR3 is CASSKRTGRDTQYF. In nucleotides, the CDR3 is TGTGCCAGTAGTAAGCGGACAGGGAGGGATACGCAGTATTTT.

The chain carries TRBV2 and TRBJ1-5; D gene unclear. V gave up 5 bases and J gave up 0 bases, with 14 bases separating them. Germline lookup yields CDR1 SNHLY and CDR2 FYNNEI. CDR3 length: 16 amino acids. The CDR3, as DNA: TGTGCCAGCAGTAGAGAAGGAGTTGATAGCAATCAGCCCCAGCATTTT. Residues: CASSREGVDSNQPQHF.